This T cell receptor beta chain was recorded in a study of T-cell memory formation after mild COVID-19. TCRdb fed the 5' RACE reads into MiXCR, producing one record per CDR3 protein. The data contain about 430,000 distinct CDR3 sequences, 20% to 25% of them singletons. This clonotype occurred once. The germline gives CDR1 MGHRA, CDR2 YSYEKL. V was clipped by 0 bases and J by 6 bases, with 8 bases between them. The CDR3 has 13 amino acids. The sequencing sample was made of PBMCs or a T cell subset sorted from them (not recorded which). V usage is TRBV4-1 and J usage is TRBJ2-5, with D tentatively TRBD1 (5 bases). The clonotype was recovered from an adult woman who had mild COVID-19 (a few samples of this study predate the infection). Cell type and time point are not known. The CDR3 loop reads CASSQDREQTQYF. CDR3 bases: TGCGCCAGCAGCCAAGACAGGGAACAGACCCAGTACTTC.